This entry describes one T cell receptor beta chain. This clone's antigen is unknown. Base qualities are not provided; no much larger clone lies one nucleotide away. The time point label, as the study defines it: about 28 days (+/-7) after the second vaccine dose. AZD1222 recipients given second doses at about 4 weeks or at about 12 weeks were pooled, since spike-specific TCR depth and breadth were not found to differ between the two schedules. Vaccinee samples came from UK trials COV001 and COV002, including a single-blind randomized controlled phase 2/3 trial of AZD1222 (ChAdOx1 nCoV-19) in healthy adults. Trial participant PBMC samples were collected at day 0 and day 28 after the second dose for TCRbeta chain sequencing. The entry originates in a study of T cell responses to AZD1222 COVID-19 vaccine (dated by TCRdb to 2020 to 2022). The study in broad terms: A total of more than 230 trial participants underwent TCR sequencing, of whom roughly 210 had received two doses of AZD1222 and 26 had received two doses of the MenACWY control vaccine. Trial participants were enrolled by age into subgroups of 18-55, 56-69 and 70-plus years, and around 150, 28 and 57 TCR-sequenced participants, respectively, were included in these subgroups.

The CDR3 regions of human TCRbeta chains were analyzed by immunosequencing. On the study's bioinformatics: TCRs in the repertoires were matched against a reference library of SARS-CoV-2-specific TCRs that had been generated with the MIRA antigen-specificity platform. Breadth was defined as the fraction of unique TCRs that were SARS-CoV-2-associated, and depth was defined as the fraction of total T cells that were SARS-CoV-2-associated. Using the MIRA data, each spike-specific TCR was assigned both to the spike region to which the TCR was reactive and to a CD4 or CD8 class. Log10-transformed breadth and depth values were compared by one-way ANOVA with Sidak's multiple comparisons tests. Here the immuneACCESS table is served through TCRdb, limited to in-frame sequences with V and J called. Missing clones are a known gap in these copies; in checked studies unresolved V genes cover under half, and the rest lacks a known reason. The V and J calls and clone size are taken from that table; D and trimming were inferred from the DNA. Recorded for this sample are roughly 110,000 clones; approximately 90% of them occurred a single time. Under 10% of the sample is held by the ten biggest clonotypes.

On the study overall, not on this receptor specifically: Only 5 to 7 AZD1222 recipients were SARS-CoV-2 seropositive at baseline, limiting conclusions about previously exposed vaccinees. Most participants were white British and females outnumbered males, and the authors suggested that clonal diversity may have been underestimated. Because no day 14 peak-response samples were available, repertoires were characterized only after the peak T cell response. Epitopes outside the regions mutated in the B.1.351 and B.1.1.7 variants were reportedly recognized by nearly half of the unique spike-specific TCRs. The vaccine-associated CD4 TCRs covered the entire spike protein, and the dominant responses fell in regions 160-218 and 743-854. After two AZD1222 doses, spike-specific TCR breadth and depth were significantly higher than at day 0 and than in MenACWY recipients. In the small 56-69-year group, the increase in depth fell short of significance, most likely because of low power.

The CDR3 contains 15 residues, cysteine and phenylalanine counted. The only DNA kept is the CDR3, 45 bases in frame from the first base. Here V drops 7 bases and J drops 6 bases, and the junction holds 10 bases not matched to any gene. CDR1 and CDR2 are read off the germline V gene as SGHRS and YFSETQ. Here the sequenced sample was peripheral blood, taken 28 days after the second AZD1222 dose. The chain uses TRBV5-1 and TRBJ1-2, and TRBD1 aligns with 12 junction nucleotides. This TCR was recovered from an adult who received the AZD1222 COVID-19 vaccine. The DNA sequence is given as TGCGCCAGCGGAGTTCCGGGACAGGGGGCTAATGGCTACACCTTC. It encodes CASGVPGQGANGYTF.